The entry below gives a single T cell receptor beta chain sequence along with its context. This specimen belongs to a study of STAT5B mutations in CD4+ large granular lymphocyte leukemia. The V end was cut by 10 bases, the J end by 4 bases, with 11 bases between. CDR1 and CDR2 (germline): MNHNY, SVGAGI (reference sequence). This CDR3 has 11 amino acids. Repertoires were generated with immunoSEQ multiplex PCR, while TCRdb's copy carries only in-frame clones and drops some. The data hold 24,000 or so clones, with 74% observed a single time. This clonotype was obtained from a human donor in good health. Material: CD4+ T cells from blood buffy coats. The chain uses TRBV6-6 and TRBJ2-7; D remains unclear. CDR3 in amino acids: CATKTAYEQYV. As DNA, the CDR3 is TGTGCCACAAAAACAGCTTACGAGCAGTACGTC.